A single sample is the source of the 15 T cell receptor beta chains below, sequenced in a study of T cells in localized non-small cell lung cancer. Sequencing was performed with immunoSEQ multiplex PCR; in TCRdb, only in-frame clones are kept and a portion is missing. The sample has approximately 49,000 clones, 60% to 85% seen once. The source was peripheral blood, collected before any cancer treatment. These receptors were taken from a man aged 35 to 69 with stage I squamous cell lung carcinoma.

The chain combines TRBV9 with TRBJ2-1; tentative D call: TRBD1 (6 bases). CDR1 is SGDLS, CDR2 YYNGEE, per germline. With 0 bases removed from V and 3 bases from J, the gap between germline ends came to 13 bases. The CDR3 is made up of 16 amino acids. CDR3 amino acids: CASSVDVRGGYNEQFF. CDR3 sequence (DNA): TGTGCCAGCAGCGTAGATGTCAGGGGCGGCTACAATGAGCAGTTCTTC. Full variable domain (missing parts from reference TRBV9 and TRBJ2-1): DSGVTQTPKHLITATGQRVTLRCSPRSGDLSVYWYQQSLDQGLQFLIQYYNGEERAKGNILERFSAQQFPDLHSELNLSSLELGDSALYFCASSVDVRGGYNEQFFGPGTRLTVL.

This clone showed up just a few times. This sequence joins TRBV29-1 and TRBJ1-1; weak D call: TRBD1 (5 bases). V gave up 2 bases and J gave up 7 bases, with 14 bases separating them. CDR1 SQVTM and CDR2 ANQGSEA come from the germline V gene. The CDR3 is made up of 13 amino acids. The DNA for the CDR3 is TGCAGCGTTGAACGTGGGGGGTTCGATGAAGCTTTCTTT. This translates into CSVERGGFDEAFF.

V and J are TRBV6-5 and TRBJ1-1, with D hard to call. CDR1 is MNHEY and CDR2 is SVGAGI in the germline V gene. The CDR3 length is 12 residues. V was shortened by 9 bases and J by 1 base, with 9 bases between the two germline ends. The CDR3 protein is CASQRANTEAFF. In DNA, the CDR3 is TGTGCCAGTCAACGGGCGAACACTGAAGCTTTCTTT.

The rearrangement uses TRBV5-1 and TRBJ2-2; TRBD1 matches at 11 bases. CDR3 length equals 16 residues. V trimming: 4 bases; J trimming: 2 bases; junction bases outside the gene matches: 4. In germline, CDR1 is SGHRS, CDR2 YFSETQ. The CDR3 protein is CASSVGTGGNTGELFF. DNA of the CDR3: TGCGCCAGCAGCGTGGGGACAGGGGGAAACACCGGGGAGCTGTTTTTT.

This clone was seen only a few times. This sequence joins TRBV7-9 and TRBJ1-1, with D hard to call. The germline V and J ends were trimmed by 6 bases and 1 base, with 12 bases remaining between them. Germline-derived CDR1 and CDR2 are SEHNR and FQNEAQ (reference sequence). This CDR3 is 14 amino acids long. The CDR3 sequence: CASRKDTRNTEAFF. The CDR3 DNA sequence: TGTGCCAGCAGGAAGGATACTCGGAACACTGAAGCTTTCTTT. Together with reference TRBV7-9 and TRBJ1-1, the CDR3 gives the full variable domain: DTGVSQNPRHKITKRGQNVTFRCDPISEHNRLYWYRQTLGQGPEFLTYFQNEAQLEKSRLLSDRFSAERPKGSFSTLEIQRTEQGDSAMYLCASRKDTRNTEAFFGQGTRLTVV.

The V gene is TRBV15, the J gene TRBJ1-1, with 10 bases lining up with TRBD1. Germline loops: CDR1 LNHNV, CDR2 YYDKDF (reference sequence). CDR3 length equals 16 residues. V was pared by 3 bases and J by 2 bases, with 6 bases of the junction left unmatched. CDR3 sequence: CATSRLRDRGNTEAFF. DNA for the CDR3: TGTGCCACCAGCAGGCTTAGGGACAGGGGTAACACTGAAGCTTTCTTT.

There are a few counts of this clone. The V and J genes are TRBV27 and TRBJ2-5, with D possibly being TRBD1 (6 bases). The germline V gene encodes CDR1 MNHEY and CDR2 SMNVEV (reference sequence). This CDR3 region has 15 residues. The germline V and J ends were trimmed by 4 bases and 3 bases, with 15 bases remaining between them. Written as DNA, the CDR3 is TGTGCCAGCAGTTCCCGCGTGTCAGGGGAAGAGACCCAGTACTTC. Translating it yields CASSSRVSGEETQYF.

This chain uses TRBV7-9 with TRBJ1-2; the match to TRBD1 covers 8 bases. CDR1 SEHNR and CDR2 FQNEAQ come from the germline V gene (reference sequence). The J segment lost 3 bases and the V segment lost 5 bases, leaving 11 bases of the junction unmatched. The CDR3 is 16 amino acids. The CDR3 DNA reads as TGTGCCAGCAGCCCTCATCTGACAGGGGAGGACTATGGCTACACCTTC. Amino acid sequence: CASSPHLTGEDYGYTF.

The chain has TRBV2 and TRBJ2-3; D possibly corresponds to TRBD2 (7 bases). Trimming removed 7 bases from V and 5 bases from J, with 16 bases in between. The CDR3 is 14 residues long. Looked up from germline, CDR1 is SNHLY and CDR2 is FYNNEI. Here the CDR3 reads CASNIGGRGDTQYF. As DNA, the CDR3 is TGTGCCAGCAATATCGGGGGGCGGGGAGATACGCAGTATTTT. Together with reference TRBV2 and TRBJ2-3, the CDR3 gives the full variable domain: EPEVTQTPSHQVTQMGQEVILRCVPISNHLYFYWYRQILGQKVEFLVSFYNNEISEKSEIFDDQFSVERPDGSNFTLKIRSTKLEDSAMYFCASNIGGRGDTQYFGPGTRLTVL.

V and J are TRBV28 and TRBJ1-3; D call uncertain. CDR1 is MDHEN and CDR2 is SYDVKM in the germline V gene. CDR3 length: 17 amino acids. V lost 3 bases and J 2 bases, leaving 17 bases between the germline ends. The CDR3 sequence is CASSFFLGPRPGNTIYF. The CDR3 DNA sequence: TGTGCCAGCAGTTTCTTCCTTGGTCCTCGGCCTGGAAACACCATATATTTT.

A few counts support this clone. The gene calls are TRBV27 and TRBJ2-3; 10 nucleotides match TRBD2. CDR3 length: 12 amino acids. V trimming: 3 bases; J trimming: 12 bases; junction bases outside the gene matches: 3. The germline CDR1 and CDR2 sequences are MNHEY and SMNVEV (reference sequence). This CDR3 reads CASSFSSGGQYF. CDR3 bases: TGTGCCAGCAGTTTTTCTAGCGGGGGACAGTATTTT.

This clone was counted a single time. This chain links TRBV10-3 with TRBJ2-7, with D perhaps given as TRBD1 or TRBD2 (5 bases each). The length of the CDR3 is 13 residues. The V gene's germline CDR1 is ENHRY and CDR2 SYGVKD. V was shortened by 8 bases and J by 5 bases, with 16 bases between the two germline ends. The CDR3 region has the DNA TGTGCCATCTGCCCGGGACCAGCCAACGAGCAGTACTTC. Amino acid sequence: CAICPGPANEQYF.

This chain uses TRBV6-5 with TRBJ1-1; 7 bases agree with TRBD1. J gave up 4 bases and V 4 bases, and 12 bases lay outside the gene matches. This CDR3 spans 16 amino acids. In germline, CDR1 is MNHEY, CDR2 SVGAGI. This chain's CDR3 is CASSSFVEAGGTEAFF. The CDR3 nucleotides are TGTGCCAGCAGTTCCTTCGTCGAGGCAGGGGGCACTGAAGCTTTCTTT.

The sample holds one count of this clone. The chain recombines TRBV5-6 with TRBJ1-1; D might be TRBD1 (6 bases). CDR3 size: 17 residues. Germline lookup yields CDR1 SGHDT and CDR2 YYEEEE. V gave up 3 bases and J gave up 1 base, with 19 bases separating them. The CDR3, as DNA: TGTGCCAGCAGCTGGAGGGGAATACAGGGAACGAACACTGAAGCTTTCTTT. The encoded protein is CASSWRGIQGTNTEAFF.

The chain is built from TRBV18 and TRBJ1-6; 8 positions agree with TRBD1. Losses at the gene ends were 2 bases for V and 0 bases for J; bases not matched to a gene: 9. Germline-derived CDR1 and CDR2 are KGHSH and LQKENI. The CDR3 runs to 19 residues. In nucleotides, the CDR3 is TGTGCCAGCTCACCAGGGGTGACAGGGGAGAGCTCCTATAATTCACCCCTCCACTTT. This sequence encodes CASSPGVTGESSYNSPLHF.